Listed here are 6 T cell receptor beta chains from one sample, sequenced in a study of regulatory T cells in long-lasting Graves disease. Documented time point: persistent/refractory GD, antithyroid drugs over 5 years with positive TRAb. Extracted RNA from PBMCs served as the source of the TCR library. HTBI primers from iRepertoire and Arm-PCR of CDR3 regions yielded the TCR beta libraries. TCRdb reprocessed the multiplex PCR reads with MiXCR, giving one entry per CDR3 protein. This repertoire shows 300,000 to 400,000 distinct CDR3 sequences, less than 20% found once; its top ten account for 29%. Sample: peripheral blood mononuclear cells (PBMCs), taken when the disease was refractory, from a patient treated with antithyroid drugs. The origin of the receptors is a female donor with Graves disease.

The J gene is TRBJ2-7, the V gene TRBV5-6; D possibly corresponds to TRBD1 (5 bases). CDR3 size: 15 residues. The germline V and J ends were trimmed by 3 bases and 5 bases, with 18 bases remaining between them. Per germline, CDR1 SGHDT and CDR2 YYEEEE. CDR3 DNA: TGTGCCAGCAGCTCTCTCCCGTCCAGGGTCGACGAGCAGTACTTC. Its protein product is CASSSLPSRVDEQYF.

This chain joins TRBV4-1 and TRBJ2-5; D ambiguous. Germline CDR1 MGHRA, CDR2 YSYEKL. V shed 1 base and J shed 5 bases, with 11 bases lying between them. This CDR3 spans 14 amino acids. The CDR3 is CASSQVMGMETQYF. DNA for the CDR3: TGCGCCAGCAGCCAAGTAATGGGGATGGAGACCCAGTACTTC.

This clonotype turned up a few times. The chain links TRBV2 to TRBJ2-7; D may be TRBD2 (6 bases). The CDR3 has 15 amino acids. In germline, CDR1 is SNHLY, CDR2 FYNNEI. Trimming pared 1 base from V and 2 bases from J, leaving 12 bases between. The CDR3 bases are TGTGCCAGCAGTGAAGGACCACTAGCAGCCTACGAGCAGTACTTC. As protein: CASSEGPLAAYEQYF.

The chain couples TRBV19 to TRBJ1-5; D is unclear. With 2 bases removed from V and 5 bases from J, the gap between germline ends came to 10 bases. This CDR3 contains 14 residues. The germline CDR1 and CDR2 sequences are LNHDA and SQIVND (reference sequence). The CDR3 spells CASSIMGGDQPQHF. For the CDR3, the DNA is TGTGCCAGTAGTATAATGGGTGGGGATCAGCCCCAGCATTTT.

A few counts support this clonotype. The gene calls are TRBV29-1 and TRBJ2-2; maybe TRBD2 (5 bases). With 6 bases removed from V and 5 bases from J, the gap between germline ends came to 16 bases. The CDR3 is 14 residues long. Germline V gene sequence: CDR1 SQVTM, CDR2 ANQGSEA. The CDR3: CSVRAPSLTGELFF. In DNA form, the CDR3 reads TGCAGCGTCCGGGCCCCTAGCTTAACCGGGGAGCTGTTTTTT.

The rearrangement uses TRBV20-1 and TRBJ1-2; D gene ambiguous. V lost 2 bases to trimming and J lost 5 bases, with 18 bases between them. The CDR3 extends over 15 amino acids. CDR1 and CDR2 (germline): DFQATT, SNEGSKA (reference sequence). The CDR3 bases are TGCAGTGCTAGACCCTCGAATGGTATGGAGTATGGCTACACCTTC. It codes for CSARPSNGMEYGYTF.